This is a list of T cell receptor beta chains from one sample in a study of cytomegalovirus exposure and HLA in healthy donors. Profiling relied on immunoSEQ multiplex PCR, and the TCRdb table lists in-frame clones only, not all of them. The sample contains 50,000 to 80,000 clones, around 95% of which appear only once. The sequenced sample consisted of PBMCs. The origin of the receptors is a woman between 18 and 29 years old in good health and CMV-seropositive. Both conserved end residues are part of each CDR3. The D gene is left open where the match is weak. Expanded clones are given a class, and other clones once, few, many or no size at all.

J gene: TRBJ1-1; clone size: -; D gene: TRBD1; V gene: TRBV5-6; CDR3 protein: CASSLGGIEAFF; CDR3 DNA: TGTGCCAGCAGCTTAGGGGGCATTGAAGCTTTCTTT
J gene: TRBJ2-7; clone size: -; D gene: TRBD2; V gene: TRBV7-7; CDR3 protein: CASSEAAGVGEQYF; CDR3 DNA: TGTGCCAGCAGCGAGGCAGCGGGAGTCGGCGAGCAGTACTTC
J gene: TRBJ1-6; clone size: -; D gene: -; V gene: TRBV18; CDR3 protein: CASSPRTENSPLHF; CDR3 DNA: TGTGCCAGCTCACCACGCACTGAGAATTCACCCCTCCACTTT
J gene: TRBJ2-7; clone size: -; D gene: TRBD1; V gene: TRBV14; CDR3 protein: CASSPFPGTGVYEQYF; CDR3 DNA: TGTGCCAGCAGCCCTTTTCCGGGGACAGGGGTCTACGAGCAGTACTTC
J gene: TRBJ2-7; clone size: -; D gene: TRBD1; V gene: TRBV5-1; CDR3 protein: CASSWDSSYEQYF; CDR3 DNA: TGCGCCAGTAGTTGGGACAGCTCCTACGAGCAGTACTTC
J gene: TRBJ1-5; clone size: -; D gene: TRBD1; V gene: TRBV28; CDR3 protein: CASQGAGNQPQHF; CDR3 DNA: TGTGCCAGCCAGGGGGCAGGAAATCAGCCCCAGCATTTT
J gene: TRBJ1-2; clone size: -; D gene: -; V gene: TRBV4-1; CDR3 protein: CASSQGEGMSYGYTF; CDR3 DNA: TGCGCCAGCAGCCAAGGGGAGGGGATGAGCTATGGCTACACCTTC
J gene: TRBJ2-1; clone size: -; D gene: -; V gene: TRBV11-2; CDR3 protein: CASSLDPSVSYNEQFF; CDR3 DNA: TGTGCCAGCAGCTTAGACCCCAGCGTCTCCTACAATGAGCAGTTCTTC
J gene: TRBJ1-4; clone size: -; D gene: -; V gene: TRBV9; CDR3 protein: CASSAGSTNEKLFF; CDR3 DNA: TGTGCCAGCAGCGCAGGGTCTACTAATGAAAAACTGTTTTTT
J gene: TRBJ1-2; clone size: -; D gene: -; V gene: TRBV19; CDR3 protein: CASKADGYTF; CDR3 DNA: TGTGCCAGTAAGGCGGATGGCTACACCTTC
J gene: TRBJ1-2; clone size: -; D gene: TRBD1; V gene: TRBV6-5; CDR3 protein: CASKINRDRGYGYTF; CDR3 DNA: TGTGCCAGCAAAATTAATAGGGACAGGGGATATGGCTACACCTTC
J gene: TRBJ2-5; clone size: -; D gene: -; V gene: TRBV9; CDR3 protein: CASSGGAGLGQETQYF; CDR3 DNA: TGTGCCAGCAGCGGGGGTGCGGGGTTGGGGCAAGAGACCCAGTACTTC
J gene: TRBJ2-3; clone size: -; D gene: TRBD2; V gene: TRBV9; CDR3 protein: CASSVAPSGTDTQYF; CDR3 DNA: TGTGCCAGCAGCGTAGCGCCTAGCGGGACAGATACGCAGTATTTT
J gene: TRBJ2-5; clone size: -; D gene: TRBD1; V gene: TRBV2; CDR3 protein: CASSAMTGGGETQYF; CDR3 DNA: TGTGCCAGCAGTGCCATGACAGGGGGAGGAGAGACCCAGTACTTC
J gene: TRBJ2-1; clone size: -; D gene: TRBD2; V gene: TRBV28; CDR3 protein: CASSQVAGRRYNEQFF; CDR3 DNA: TGTGCCAGCAGTCAGGTAGCGGGTCGAAGGTACAATGAGCAGTTCTTC
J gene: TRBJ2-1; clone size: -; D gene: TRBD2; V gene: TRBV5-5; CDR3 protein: CASSLGSGAYNEQFF; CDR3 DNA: TGTGCCAGCAGCTTGGGCAGCGGGGCCTACAATGAGCAGTTCTTC
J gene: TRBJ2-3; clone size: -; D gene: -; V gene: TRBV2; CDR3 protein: CASSEVLSDTQYF; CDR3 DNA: TGTGCCAGCAGTGAAGTTCTCAGTGATACGCAGTATTTT
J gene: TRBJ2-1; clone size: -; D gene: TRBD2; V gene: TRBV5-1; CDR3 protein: CASSLGGSGSYNEQFF; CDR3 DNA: TGCGCCAGCAGCTTGGGGGGCAGCGGGAGTTACAATGAGCAGTTCTTC
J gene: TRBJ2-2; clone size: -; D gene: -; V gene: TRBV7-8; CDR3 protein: CASSLLGGNTGELFF; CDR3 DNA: TGTGCCAGCAGCTTACTTGGCGGGAACACCGGGGAGCTGTTTTTT
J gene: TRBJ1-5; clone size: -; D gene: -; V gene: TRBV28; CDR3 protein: CASSFGGEAQPQHF; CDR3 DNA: TGTGCCAGCAGTTTCGGCGGGGAAGCCCAGCCCCAGCATTTT
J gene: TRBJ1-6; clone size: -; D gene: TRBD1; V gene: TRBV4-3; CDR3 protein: CASSQDTGGAIMTPLHF; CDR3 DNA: TGCGCCAGCAGCCAAGACACAGGGGGCGCCATTATGACACCCCTCCACTTT
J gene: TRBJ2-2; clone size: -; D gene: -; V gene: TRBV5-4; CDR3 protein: CASNHGRNTGELFF; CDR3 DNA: TGTGCCAGCAATCACGGGAGAAACACCGGGGAGCTGTTTTTT
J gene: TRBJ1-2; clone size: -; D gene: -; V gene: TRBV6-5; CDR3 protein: CRPTPGTLHTF; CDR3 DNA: TGTCGCCCTACCCCCGGGACACTGCACACCTTC
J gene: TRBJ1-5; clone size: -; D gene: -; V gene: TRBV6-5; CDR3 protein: CASRDAGNNQPQHF; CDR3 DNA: TGTGCCAGCAGGGATGCAGGTAACAATCAGCCCCAGCATTTT
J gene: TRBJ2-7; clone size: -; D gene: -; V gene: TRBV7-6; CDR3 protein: CASSLPVDGGGRGLYF; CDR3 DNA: TGTGCCAGCAGCCTCCCGGTGGATGGGGGGGGCCGGGGGTTGTACTTC
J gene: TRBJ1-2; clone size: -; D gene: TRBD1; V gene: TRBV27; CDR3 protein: CASSLSTDRGYFYGYTF; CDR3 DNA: TGTGCCAGCAGTTTATCCACGGACAGGGGTTATTTCTATGGCTACACCTTC
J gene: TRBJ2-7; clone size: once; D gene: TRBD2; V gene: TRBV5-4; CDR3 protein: CASSLASGGAYEQYF; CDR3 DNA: TGTGCCAGCAGCTTGGCTAGCGGGGGGGCTTACGAGCAGTACTTC
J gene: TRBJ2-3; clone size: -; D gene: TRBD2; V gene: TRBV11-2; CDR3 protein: CASSSPSGSTDTQYF; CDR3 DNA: TGTGCCAGCAGCTCACCTAGCGGTAGCACAGATACGCAGTATTTT
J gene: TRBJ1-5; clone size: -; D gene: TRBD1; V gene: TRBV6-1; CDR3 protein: CASSEAGTGKSQPQHF; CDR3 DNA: TGTGCCAGCAGTGAAGCCGGGACAGGGAAAAGTCAGCCCCAGCATTTT
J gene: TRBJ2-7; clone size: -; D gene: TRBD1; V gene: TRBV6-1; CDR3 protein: CASSVVGTGAYEQYF; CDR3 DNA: TGTGCCAGCAGTGTGGTTGGGACAGGGGCCTACGAGCAGTACTTC
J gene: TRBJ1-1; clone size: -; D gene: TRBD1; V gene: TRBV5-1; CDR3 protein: CASSLARGLYMNTEAFF; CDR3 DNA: TGCGCCAGCAGCTTGGCCAGGGGGTTATACATGAACACTGAAGCTTTCTTT